This note documents a single T cell receptor (beta chain) sequence. Germline lookup yields CDR1 MNHEY and CDR2 SMNVEV (reference sequence). V was pared by 6 bases and J by 7 bases, with 10 bases between. The CDR3 has 13 residues. The PCR made use of 60 Vbeta and 13 Jbeta primers. The table came from immunoSEQ multiplex PCR; TCRdb's copy has only in-frame clones and leaves some out. The sample lists about 120,000 clones; over 8.5% were seen once. This sample was taken from a study of cytomegalovirus exposure and HLA in healthy donors. This sequence originates from a woman in her forties in good health and CMV-seropositive. The chain recombines TRBV27 with TRBJ1-6, with D tentatively TRBD1 (6 bases). Sequenced input: PBMCs. The CDR3 DNA reads TGTGCCAGCAGGACAGGTACAAATTCACCCCTCCACTTT. Amino acid sequence: CASRTGTNSPLHF.